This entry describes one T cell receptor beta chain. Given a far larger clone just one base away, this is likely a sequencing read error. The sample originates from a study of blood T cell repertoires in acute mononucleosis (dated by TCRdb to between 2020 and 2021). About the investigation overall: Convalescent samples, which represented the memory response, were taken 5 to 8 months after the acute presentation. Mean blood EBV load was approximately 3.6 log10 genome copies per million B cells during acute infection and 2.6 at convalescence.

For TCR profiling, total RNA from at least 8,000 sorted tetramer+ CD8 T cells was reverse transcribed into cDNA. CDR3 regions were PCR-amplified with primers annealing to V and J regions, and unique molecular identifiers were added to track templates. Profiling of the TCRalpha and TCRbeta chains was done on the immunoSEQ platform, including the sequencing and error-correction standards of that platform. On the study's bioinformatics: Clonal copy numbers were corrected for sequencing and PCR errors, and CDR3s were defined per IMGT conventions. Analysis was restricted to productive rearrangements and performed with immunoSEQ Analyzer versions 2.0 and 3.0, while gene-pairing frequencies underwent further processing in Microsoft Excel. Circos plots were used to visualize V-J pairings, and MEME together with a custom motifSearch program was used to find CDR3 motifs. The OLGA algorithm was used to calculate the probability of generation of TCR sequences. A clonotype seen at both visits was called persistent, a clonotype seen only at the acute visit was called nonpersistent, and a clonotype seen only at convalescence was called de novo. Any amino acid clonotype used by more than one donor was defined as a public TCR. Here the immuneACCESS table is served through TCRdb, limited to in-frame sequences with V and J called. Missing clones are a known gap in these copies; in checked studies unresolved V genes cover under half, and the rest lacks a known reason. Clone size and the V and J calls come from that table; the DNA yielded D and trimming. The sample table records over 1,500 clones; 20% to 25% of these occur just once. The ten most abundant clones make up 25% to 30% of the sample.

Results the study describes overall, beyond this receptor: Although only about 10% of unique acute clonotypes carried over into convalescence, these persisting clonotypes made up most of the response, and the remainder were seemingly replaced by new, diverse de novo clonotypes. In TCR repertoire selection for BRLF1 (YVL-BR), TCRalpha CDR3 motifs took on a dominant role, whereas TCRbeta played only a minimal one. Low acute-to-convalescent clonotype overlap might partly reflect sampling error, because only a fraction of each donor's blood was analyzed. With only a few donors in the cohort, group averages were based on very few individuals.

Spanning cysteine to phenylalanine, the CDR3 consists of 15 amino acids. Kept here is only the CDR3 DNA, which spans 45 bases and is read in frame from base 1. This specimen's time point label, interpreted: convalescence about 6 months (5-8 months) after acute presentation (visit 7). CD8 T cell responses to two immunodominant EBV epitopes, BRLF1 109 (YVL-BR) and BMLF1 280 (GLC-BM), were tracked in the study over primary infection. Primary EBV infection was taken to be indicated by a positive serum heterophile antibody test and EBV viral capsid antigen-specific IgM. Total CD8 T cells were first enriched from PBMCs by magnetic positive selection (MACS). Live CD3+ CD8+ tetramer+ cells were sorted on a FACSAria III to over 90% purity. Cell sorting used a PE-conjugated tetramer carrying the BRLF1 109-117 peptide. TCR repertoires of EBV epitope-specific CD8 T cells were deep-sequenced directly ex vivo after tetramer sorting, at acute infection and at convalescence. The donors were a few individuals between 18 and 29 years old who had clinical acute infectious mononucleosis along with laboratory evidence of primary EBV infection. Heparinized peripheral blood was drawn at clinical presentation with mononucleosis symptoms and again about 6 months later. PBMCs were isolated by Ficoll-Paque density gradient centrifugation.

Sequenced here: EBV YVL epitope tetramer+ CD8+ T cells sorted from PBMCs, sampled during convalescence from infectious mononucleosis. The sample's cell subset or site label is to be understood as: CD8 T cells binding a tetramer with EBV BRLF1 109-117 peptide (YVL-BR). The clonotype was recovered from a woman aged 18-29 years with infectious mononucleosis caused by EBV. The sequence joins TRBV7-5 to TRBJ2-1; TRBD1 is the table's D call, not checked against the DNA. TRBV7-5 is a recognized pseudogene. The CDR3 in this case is CASSPDPTGVNEQFF. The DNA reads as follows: TGTGCCAGCAGCCCCGACCCGACAGGGGTCAATGAGCAGTTCTTC.